These 3 T cell receptor beta chains came from one sample sequenced in a study of OX40 agonist ivuxolimab in advanced cancers. Generated by immunoSEQ multiplex PCR, the TCRdb table keeps only in-frame clones and is missing some. Of 80,000 to 95,000 clones in the sample, approximately 88% are singletons; the top ten hold approximately 1.5%. The specimen comprised CD4+ or CD8+ T cells sorted from blood, sampled in a trial of the OX40 agonist ivuxolimab. The receptors were gathered from an adult with an advanced solid tumor such as melanoma, head and neck, liver or kidney cancer.

This sequence joins TRBV9 and TRBJ2-7; the D gene could be TRBD1 or TRBD2 (5 bases each). This CDR3 comprises 12 residues. V was trimmed by 3 bases and J by 7 bases, leaving 11 bases between them. Germline V gene data show CDR1 as SGDLS and CDR2 as YYNGEE. CDR3 region: CASSAGTGEQYF. In DNA form, the CDR3 reads TGTGCCAGCAGCGCCGGGACGGGTGAGCAGTACTTC.

The chain joins TRBV27 to TRBJ1-6; 7 bases are a match to TRBD1. This CDR3 is built from 16 residues. From germline, CDR1 is MNHEY and CDR2 SMNVEV (reference sequence). The ends lost 2 bases at V and 9 bases at J; junction bases unmatched: 10. CDR3 coding DNA: TGTGCCAGCAGTTTAGGCCAAGACAGGGAGACTTCACCCCTCCACTTT. Encoded protein: CASSLGQDRETSPLHF.

The rearrangement joins TRBV14 to TRBJ1-6; TRBD1 might be the D (5 bases). CDR1 is SGHDN and CDR2 is FVKESK in the germline V gene. Deletions cut 1 base from V and 14 bases from J, with 12 bases between. The CDR3 spans 13 residues. The CDR3 loop is CASSQGLQGTLHF. In DNA form, the CDR3 reads TGTGCCAGCAGCCAAGGTCTCCAGGGCACCCTCCACTTT.